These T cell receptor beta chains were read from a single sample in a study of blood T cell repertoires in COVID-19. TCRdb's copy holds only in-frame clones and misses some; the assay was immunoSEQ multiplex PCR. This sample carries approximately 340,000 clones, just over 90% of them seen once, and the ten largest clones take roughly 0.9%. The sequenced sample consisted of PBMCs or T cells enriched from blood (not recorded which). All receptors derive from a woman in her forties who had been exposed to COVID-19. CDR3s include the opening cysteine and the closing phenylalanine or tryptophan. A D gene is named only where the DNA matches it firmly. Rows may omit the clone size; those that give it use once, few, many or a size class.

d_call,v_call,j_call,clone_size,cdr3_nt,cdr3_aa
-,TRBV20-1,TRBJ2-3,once,TGCAGTGCTTCTAACACAGATACGCAGTATTTT,CSASNTDTQYF
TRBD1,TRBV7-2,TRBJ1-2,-,TGTGCCAGCAGCTCCAGACAGGGACACTATGGCTACACCTTC,CASSSRQGHYGYTF
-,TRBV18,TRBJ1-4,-,TGTGCCAGCTCACCACCTGGAGGGGAAAAACTGTTTTTT,CASSPPGGEKLFF
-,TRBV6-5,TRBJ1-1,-,TGTGCCAGCAGGATAAGCCAAGTGTCCACTGAAGCTTTCTTT,CASRISQVSTEAFF
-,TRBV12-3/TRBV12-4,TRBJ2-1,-,TGTGCCAGTACCCTAGGGGCCAAAAGCACGTTCTTC,CASTLGAKSTFF
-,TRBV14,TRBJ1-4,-,TGTGCCAGCAGCCCCCAGTTGGGGCCTAATGAAAAACTGTTTTTT,CASSPQLGPNEKLFF
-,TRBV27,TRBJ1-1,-,TGTGCCAGCAGTTTATCCCCAAGACAGGATAGCACTGAAGCTTTCTTT,CASSLSPRQDSTEAFF
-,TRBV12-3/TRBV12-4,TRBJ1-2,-,TGTGCCAGCAGTTTACAGGGGCAATATGGCTACACCTTC,CASSLQGQYGYTF
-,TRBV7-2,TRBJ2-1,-,TGTGCCAGCAGCCAAGGGGTTAGCAACTACAATGAGCAGTTCTTC,CASSQGVSNYNEQFF
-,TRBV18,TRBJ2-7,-,TGTGCCAGCTCGCCCGGACAGACCTACGAGCAGTACTTC,CASSPGQTYEQYF
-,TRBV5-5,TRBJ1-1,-,TGTGCCAGCAGCCGCGAAAGCCACCACAGGGATAGGGACACTGAAGCTTTCTTT,CASSRESHHRDRDTEAFF
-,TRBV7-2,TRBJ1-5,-,TGTGCCAGCAGCTCCAGAGGGGGGGGGATTAGCAATCAGCCCCAGCATTTT,CASSSRGGGISNQPQHF
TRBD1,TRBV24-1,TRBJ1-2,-,TGTGCCACCAGTGATACCCTGACAGGGCCGGGAATCTCTGGCTACACCTTC,CATSDTLTGPGISGYTF
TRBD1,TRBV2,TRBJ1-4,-,TGTGCCAGCAGTCGCGAAGACAGGGTGTCTTGGGAAAAACTGTTTTTT,CASSREDRVSWEKLFF
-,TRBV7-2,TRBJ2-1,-,TGTGCCAGCAGCAAAATGCGGCGGGATGAGCAGTTCTTC,CASSKMRRDEQFF
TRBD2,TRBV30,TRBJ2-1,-,TGTGCCTGGAGTCCCAAAGGCGGGAGAATGGCTGAGCAGTTCTTC,CAWSPKGGRMAEQFF